This T cell receptor beta chain was obtained from a study of T cells in Graves' hyperthyroidism and ophthalmopathy. About the research overall: At initial diagnosis, before any treatment had begun, peripheral blood was obtained.

Many counts were recorded for this clonotype. There were TCR beta CDR3 regions amplified from RNA transcripts. Primed by the HTBI set, a first-round RT-PCR was run on the TCR CDR3. A single record per CDR3 protein comes from TCRdb applying MiXCR to the multiplex PCR reads. The sample lists some 740,000 distinct CDR3 sequences, around 15% seen once, with 10% to 13% in the top ten. Absence of ophthalmopathy progression within 18 months defined stable Graves' hyperthyroidism. It was uncontrolled infection, other autoimmune disease, pregnancy or lactation that excluded patients. Using around 10 ml of fresh peripheral blood, PBMCs were prepared. Germline values: CDR1 MNHEY, CDR2 SVGAGI. Trimming stripped 0 bases from V and 2 bases from J, with 9 bases between. This CDR3 is 15 amino acids long.

This sequence was found in a young woman with Graves' hyperthyroidism. The rearrangement uses TRBV6-5 and TRBJ2-3, with D possibly being TRBD1 (5 bases). Material: blood. CDR3 in amino acids: CASSYSNRFTDTQYF. The CDR3 coding sequence is TGTGCCAGCAGTTACTCGAACAGGTTCACAGATACGCAGTATTTT.